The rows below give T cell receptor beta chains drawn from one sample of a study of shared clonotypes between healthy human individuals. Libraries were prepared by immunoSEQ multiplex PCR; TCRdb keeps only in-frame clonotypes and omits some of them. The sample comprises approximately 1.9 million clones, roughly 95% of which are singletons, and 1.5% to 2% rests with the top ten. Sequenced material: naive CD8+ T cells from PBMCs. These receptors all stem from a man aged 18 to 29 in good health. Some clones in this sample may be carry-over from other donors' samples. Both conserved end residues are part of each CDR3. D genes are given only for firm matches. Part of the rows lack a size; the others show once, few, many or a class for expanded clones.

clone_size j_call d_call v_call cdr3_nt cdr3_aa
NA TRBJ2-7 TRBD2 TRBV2 TGTGCCAGCAGTGAAGAAGCTAGCGGGAACTACGAGCAGTACTTC CASSEEASGNYEQYF
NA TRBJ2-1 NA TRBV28 TGTGCCAGCAGTTTGGGCAACGCCACACCTGAGTTCTTC CASSLGNATPEFF
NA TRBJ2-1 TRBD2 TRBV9 TGTGCCAGCAGCCGAGCGGGAGTTGAGCAGTTCTTC CASSRAGVEQFF
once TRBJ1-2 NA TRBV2 TGTGCCAGCACACTTCGCAGGGACCAGCCTCCTGGCTACACCTTC CASTLRRDQPPGYTF
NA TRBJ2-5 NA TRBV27 TGTGCCAGCAGTTTATCGCCGTACCAAGAGACCCAGTACTTC CASSLSPYQETQYF
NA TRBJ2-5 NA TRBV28 TGTGCCAGCAGTCCGGAGACCGAGACCCAGTACTTC CASSPETETQYF
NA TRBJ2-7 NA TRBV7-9 TGTGCCAGCAGCCCCCCGGGGCCGGTTGAGCAGTACTTC CASSPPGPVEQYF
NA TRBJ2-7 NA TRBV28 TGTGCCAGCAGTTCGGCGGGGTGGGAGCAGTACTTC CASSSAGWEQYF
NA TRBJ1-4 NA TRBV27 TGTGCCAGCAGCCCCCACCTGGCAGGAACTAATGAAAAACTGTTTTTT CASSPHLAGTNEKLFF
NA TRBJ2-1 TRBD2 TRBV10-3 TGTGCCATCAGACCGGGACTAGCGGGAACCGGTTTCTATGAGCAGTTCTTC CAIRPGLAGTGFYEQFF
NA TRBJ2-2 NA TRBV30 TGTGCCTGGAGTGTATTGTTCGACACCGGGGAGCTGTTTTTT CAWSVLFDTGELFF
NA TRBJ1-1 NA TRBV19 TGTGCCAGTAGTCCGGAGACTTACACTGAAGCTTTCTTT CASSPETYTEAFF
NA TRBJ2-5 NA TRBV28 TGTGCCAGCAGTTCCCTTAGCGAACAAGAGACCCAGTACTTC CASSSLSEQETQYF
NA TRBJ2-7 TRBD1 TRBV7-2 TGTGCCAGCAGCTGGGGACAGGGGGGATACGAGCAGTACTTC CASSWGQGGYEQYF
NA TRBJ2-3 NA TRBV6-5 TGTGCCAGCAGTTACTACTCGTGGGGAATCACAGATACGCAGTATTTT CASSYYSWGITDTQYF
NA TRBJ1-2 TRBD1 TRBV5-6 TGTGCCAGCAGCCTAATTCAGGGGGTAGATGGCTACACCTTC CASSLIQGVDGYTF
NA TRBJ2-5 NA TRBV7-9 TGTGCCAGCGCGAAGAAGTTGGGGACCCAAGAGACCCAGTACTTC CASAKKLGTQETQYF